The clone carrying this TCR beta chain was found a few times. Profiling relied on immunoSEQ multiplex PCR, and the TCRdb table lists in-frame clones only, not all of them. The sample has approximately 75,000 clones; about four fifths are singletons. Germline V gene data show CDR1 as LNHDA and CDR2 as SQIVND (reference sequence). V trimming: 5 bases; J trimming: 4 bases; junction bases outside the gene matches: 13. This CDR3 comprises 16 residues. These data come from a study of blood T cell repertoires in COVID-19. The sample was peripheral blood. This receptor was obtained from an elderly woman with active or convalescent COVID-19. The gene calls are TRBV19 and TRBJ1-2; 7 nucleotides align to TRBD1. CDR3 region: CASSVGTDATPYGYTF. The CDR3 DNA follows: TGTGCCAGTAGTGTTGGGACAGACGCCACCCCCTATGGCTACACCTTC.